A selection of T cell receptor beta chains follows, all from one sample in a study of T cell repertoires in cytomegalovirus infection. MiXCR was run by TCRdb on the reads, yielding one entry per CDR3 protein. This sample carries roughly 990,000 distinct CDR3 sequences, more than 25% of them seen once, and the ten largest clones take about an eighth. Their specific antigens are unknown. The input for sequencing was cultured CD8+ T cells from PBMCs, taken from culture after CMV antigen stimulation. These receptor sequences come from a human donor in good health (CMV status not recorded). Some clones in this sample may be carry-over from other donors' samples. CDR3s include the opening cysteine and the closing phenylalanine or tryptophan. The D gene is left open where the match is weak. Clone size appears in some rows only: once, few, many, or a class for an expanded clone.

d_call: TRBD2
j_call: TRBJ2-5
v_call: TRBV7-9
clone_size: many
cdr3_nt: TGTGCCAGCAGCTCCGCCGGGGGGGCAACGGGTTGGACCCAGTACTTC
cdr3_aa: CASSSAGGATGWTQYF

d_call: TRBD1
j_call: TRBJ2-2
v_call: TRBV4-2
clone_size: few
cdr3_nt: TGTGCCAGCAGCCAGGCTGCCGGGACAGGGGGCATGGCCACCGGGGAGCTGTTTTTT
cdr3_aa: CASSQAAGTGGMATGELFF

d_call: TRBD2
j_call: TRBJ2-2
v_call: TRBV14
clone_size: NA
cdr3_nt: TGTGCCAGCAGTACCTCTAGCGGGAACACCGGGGAGCTGTTTTTT
cdr3_aa: CASSTSSGNTGELFF

d_call: TRBD2
j_call: TRBJ2-3
v_call: TRBV7-7
clone_size: NA
cdr3_nt: TGTGCTAGCAGCGCCGAACTAGCGGGGGGGGCAGATACGCAGTATTTT
cdr3_aa: CASSAELAGGADTQYF

d_call: TRBD2
j_call: TRBJ2-2
v_call: TRBV2
clone_size: once
cdr3_nt: TGTGCCTGCGGGGGGCGAACTCTGACCGGGGAGCTGTTTTTT
cdr3_aa: CACGGRTLTGELFF

d_call: TRBD1
j_call: TRBJ1-4
v_call: TRBV9
clone_size: NA
cdr3_nt: TGTGCCAGCAGCAAACAACAGGGGAGAGAAAAACTGTTTTTT
cdr3_aa: CASSKQQGREKLFF

d_call: NA
j_call: TRBJ2-1
v_call: TRBV7-4
clone_size: NA
cdr3_nt: TGTGCCAGCAGCTTAGTTCGGACAGAAAATGAGCAGTTCTTC
cdr3_aa: CASSLVRTENEQFF

d_call: NA
j_call: TRBJ2-3
v_call: TRBV6-6
clone_size: NA
cdr3_nt: TGTGCCAGCAGTGATTTATGGGGTCCCGCAGATACGCAGTATTTT
cdr3_aa: CASSDLWGPADTQYF

d_call: TRBD1
j_call: TRBJ1-2
v_call: TRBV6-5
clone_size: NA
cdr3_nt: TGTGCCAGCAGTTACTCGCCCCGACAGGGTGGCTACACCTTC
cdr3_aa: CASSYSPRQGGYTF

d_call: NA
j_call: TRBJ2-6
v_call: TRBV19
clone_size: NA
cdr3_nt: TGTGCCAGTAGTAAAGCCCCTCGACAGTTCTCTGGGGCCAACGTCCTGACTTTC
cdr3_aa: CASSKAPRQFSGANVLTF

d_call: NA
j_call: TRBJ1-2
v_call: TRBV15
clone_size: NA
cdr3_nt: TGTGCCACCAGCAGAGAGTCAGGGCGGAGTGGCTACACCTTC
cdr3_aa: CATSRESGRSGYTF

d_call: NA
j_call: TRBJ2-6
v_call: TRBV29-1
clone_size: NA
cdr3_nt: TGCAGCGCCGTGGTTATAGCGGACTCTGGGGCCAACGTCCTGACTTTC
cdr3_aa: CSAVVIADSGANVLTF

d_call: TRBD1
j_call: TRBJ1-2
v_call: TRBV6-5
clone_size: NA
cdr3_nt: TGTGCCAGCAGCTCCCCCGGGGAGGGGGCGTCTGGCTACACCTTC
cdr3_aa: CASSSPGEGASGYTF

d_call: NA
j_call: TRBJ1-1
v_call: TRBV19
clone_size: few
cdr3_nt: TGTGCCAGTATAGGGGGGGAGAGCTTCGACTTT
cdr3_aa: CASIGGESFDF

d_call: NA
j_call: TRBJ1-4
v_call: TRBV20-1
clone_size: NA
cdr3_nt: TGCAGTGCTACAGACAGAGCAACTAATGAAAAACTGTTTTTT
cdr3_aa: CSATDRATNEKLFF

d_call: TRBD2
j_call: TRBJ2-5
v_call: TRBV6-5
clone_size: NA
cdr3_nt: TGTGCCAGCAGTTACGGGCGGGGGGGCCTTTTGGAGACCCAGTACTTC
cdr3_aa: CASSYGRGGLLETQYF

d_call: NA
j_call: TRBJ1-5
v_call: TRBV27
clone_size: few
cdr3_nt: TGTGCCAGCAGTTCCACAGGCCCTTGGCAGCCCCAGCATTTT
cdr3_aa: CASSSTGPWQPQHF

d_call: TRBD2
j_call: TRBJ2-3
v_call: TRBV28
clone_size: many
cdr3_nt: TGTGCCAGCAGTCATCTAGCGGGGGGGAGTAATACGCAGTATTTT
cdr3_aa: CASSHLAGGSNTQYF

d_call: NA
j_call: TRBJ2-7
v_call: TRBV6-8
clone_size: NA
cdr3_nt: TGTGCCAGCAGAATGGACTACGAGCAGTACTTC
cdr3_aa: CASRMDYEQYF

d_call: NA
j_call: TRBJ1-2
v_call: TRBV7-2
clone_size: many
cdr3_nt: TGTGCCAGCAGCTTAGTAACAGGGATGGATGGCTACACCTTC
cdr3_aa: CASSLVTGMDGYTF

d_call: TRBD2
j_call: TRBJ2-5
v_call: TRBV10-3
clone_size: few
cdr3_nt: TGTGCCATCAGTGACGCCCTTGGCGGGGGTCAAGAGACCCAGTACTTC
cdr3_aa: CAISDALGGGQETQYF

d_call: TRBD1
j_call: TRBJ1-2
v_call: TRBV7-6
clone_size: few
cdr3_nt: TGTGCCAGCAGCTCTAGGGGGCCCTCCACCTTC
cdr3_aa: CASSSRGPSTF

d_call: NA
j_call: TRBJ2-5
v_call: TRBV7-9
clone_size: few
cdr3_nt: TGTGCCAGCAGCTTATTTAAACGACCACAAGAGACCCAGTACTTC
cdr3_aa: CASSLFKRPQETQYF

d_call: NA
j_call: TRBJ1-5
v_call: TRBV4-1
clone_size: few
cdr3_nt: TGCGCCAGCAGCCAAGGCGACACATATCAGCCCCAGCATTTT
cdr3_aa: CASSQGDTYQPQHF

d_call: NA
j_call: TRBJ2-7
v_call: TRBV12-5
clone_size: NA
cdr3_nt: TGTGCTAGTGGTCAGCCCGGGGCAGGGGTGATTCACGAGCAGTACTTC
cdr3_aa: CASGQPGAGVIHEQYF

d_call: TRBD1
j_call: TRBJ2-5
v_call: TRBV5-4
clone_size: NA
cdr3_nt: TGTGCCAGCAGCTTGGGGGAACACAGGGGCCTTCGACGAGAGACCCAGTACTTC
cdr3_aa: CASSLGEHRGLRRETQYF

d_call: NA
j_call: TRBJ1-2
v_call: TRBV7-6
clone_size: few
cdr3_nt: TGTGCCAGCAGCTTCACGATGGGGATTAGTTATGGCTACACCTTC
cdr3_aa: CASSFTMGISYGYTF

d_call: NA
j_call: TRBJ2-5
v_call: TRBV12-3/TRBV12-4
clone_size: few
cdr3_nt: TGTGCCAGCAGTACAGACATCGACCAAGAGACCCAGTACTTC
cdr3_aa: CASSTDIDQETQYF

d_call: TRBD2
j_call: TRBJ2-2
v_call: TRBV7-8
clone_size: NA
cdr3_nt: TGTGCCAGCAGCGACGAGTCGGGGGGCGGGGAGCTGTTTTTT
cdr3_aa: CASSDESGGGELFF

d_call: NA
j_call: TRBJ2-1
v_call: TRBV6-1
clone_size: few
cdr3_nt: TGTGCCAGCGGGGAATGGGGTGTGTACAATGAGCAGTTCTTC
cdr3_aa: CASGEWGVYNEQFF

d_call: NA
j_call: TRBJ2-5
v_call: TRBV7-9
clone_size: NA
cdr3_nt: TGTGCCAGCAGCACCGCAGGGCAAGAGACCCAGTACTTC
cdr3_aa: CASSTAGQETQYF

d_call: NA
j_call: TRBJ2-2
v_call: TRBV7-9
clone_size: few
cdr3_nt: TGTGCCAGCAGCCCAGACGGGTTCACCGGGGAGCTGTTTTTT
cdr3_aa: CASSPDGFTGELFF

d_call: TRBD1
j_call: TRBJ1-4
v_call: TRBV25-1
clone_size: few
cdr3_nt: TGTGCCAGCAGTGAGACCGGGACAGGTGAAAAACTGTTTTTT
cdr3_aa: CASSETGTGEKLFF

d_call: NA
j_call: TRBJ1-5
v_call: TRBV20-1
clone_size: few
cdr3_nt: TGCAGTGCTAGAACGAGCGTGGAGGGAAGGAGCAATCAGCCCCAGCATTTT
cdr3_aa: CSARTSVEGRSNQPQHF

d_call: NA
j_call: TRBJ1-1
v_call: TRBV27
clone_size: many
cdr3_nt: TGTGCCAGCAGTTCCCCCTCGACGGCCATGAACACTGAAGCTTTCTTT
cdr3_aa: CASSSPSTAMNTEAFF

d_call: NA
j_call: TRBJ2-5
v_call: TRBV11-2
clone_size: NA
cdr3_nt: TGTGCCAGCAGCTTAGGTCCCAGCGGATCCTGGGAGACCCAGTACTTC
cdr3_aa: CASSLGPSGSWETQYF

d_call: NA
j_call: TRBJ2-6
v_call: TRBV7-9
clone_size: NA
cdr3_nt: TGTGCCAGCAGCACCCGGGACTCAGACTCTGGGGCCAACGTCCTGACTTTC
cdr3_aa: CASSTRDSDSGANVLTF

d_call: NA
j_call: TRBJ1-1
v_call: TRBV27
clone_size: NA
cdr3_nt: TGTGCCAGCAGGTCCTCATACCAGGGGATGGGGAACACTGAAGCTTTCTTT
cdr3_aa: CASRSSYQGMGNTEAFF